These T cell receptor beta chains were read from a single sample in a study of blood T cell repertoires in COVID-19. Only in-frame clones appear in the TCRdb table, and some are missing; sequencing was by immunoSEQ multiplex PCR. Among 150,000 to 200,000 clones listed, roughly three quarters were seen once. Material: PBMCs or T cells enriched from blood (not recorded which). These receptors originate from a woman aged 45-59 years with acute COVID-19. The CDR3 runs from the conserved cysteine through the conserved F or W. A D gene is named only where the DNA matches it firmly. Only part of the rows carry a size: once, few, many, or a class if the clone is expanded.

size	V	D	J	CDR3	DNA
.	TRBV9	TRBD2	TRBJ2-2	CASSVGGGLAGTGELFF	TGTGCCAGCAGCGTAGGGGGCGGACTAGCGGGCACCGGGGAGCTGTTTTTT
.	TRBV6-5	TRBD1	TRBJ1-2	CASSFLQGIYGYTF	TGTGCCAGCAGTTTCCTACAGGGGATCTATGGCTACACCTTC
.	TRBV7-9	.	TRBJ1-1	CASSLLDRRSEAFF	TGTGCCAGCAGCCTGCTGGACAGAAGATCTGAAGCTTTCTTT
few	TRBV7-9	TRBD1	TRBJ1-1	CASSLVEDRGYSNTEAFF	TGTGCCAGCAGCTTAGTAGAGGACAGGGGCTATTCGAACACTGAAGCTTTCTTT
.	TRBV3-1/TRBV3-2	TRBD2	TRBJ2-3	CASSRSGGGTDTQYF	TGTGCCAGCAGCCGTAGCGGGGGGGGTACAGATACGCAGTATTTT
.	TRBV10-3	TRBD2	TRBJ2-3	CAISVGGGISDTQYF	TGTGCCATCAGTGTTGGCGGGGGGATCTCAGATACGCAGTATTTT
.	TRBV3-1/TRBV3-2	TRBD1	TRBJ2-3	CASSGTASSSTDTQYF	TGTGCCAGCAGCGGGACAGCGAGTTCTAGCACAGATACGCAGTATTTT
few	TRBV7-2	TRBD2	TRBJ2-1	CASSFGGSYNEQFF	TGTGCCAGCAGCTTCGGGGGGTCCTACAATGAGCAGTTCTTC
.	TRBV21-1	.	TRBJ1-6	CASTDRDSYNSPLHF	TGTGCCAGCACGGACAGGGACTCCTATAATTCACCCCTCCACTTT
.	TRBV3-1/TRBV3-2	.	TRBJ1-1	CASSQTVANTEAFF	TGTGCCAGCAGCCAGACAGTGGCGAACACTGAAGCTTTCTTT
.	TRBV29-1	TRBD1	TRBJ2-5	CSVRDREETQYF	TGCAGCGTTAGGGACAGGGAAGAGACCCAGTACTTC
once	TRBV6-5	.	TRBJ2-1	CASSYEGLLSNEQFF	TGTGCCAGCAGTTACGAGGGACTTCTGAGCAATGAGCAGTTCTTC
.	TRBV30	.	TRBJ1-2	CAWSVRGTYGYTF	TGTGCCTGGAGTGTCCGGGGGACGTATGGCTACACCTTC
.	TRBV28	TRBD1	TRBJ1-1	CASSTQGKRAEAFF	TGTGCCAGCAGTACACAGGGGAAGAGGGCTGAAGCTTTCTTT
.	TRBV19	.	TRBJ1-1	CASSPLAGADTEAFF	TGTGCCAGTAGCCCCCTGGCGGGGGCGGACACTGAAGCTTTCTTT
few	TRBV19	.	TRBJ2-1	CASSIQGTYNEQFF	TGTGCCAGTAGTATACAGGGGACCTACAATGAGCAGTTCTTC
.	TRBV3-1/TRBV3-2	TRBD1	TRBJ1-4	CASSQGQLKLFF	TGTGCCAGCAGCCAGGGACAGCTTAAACTGTTTTTT
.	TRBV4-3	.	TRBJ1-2	CASGDAGVYGYTF	TGCGCCAGCGGAGATGCGGGAGTCTATGGCTACACCTTC
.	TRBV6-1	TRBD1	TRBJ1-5	CASSEAQGDNQPQHF	TGTGCCAGCAGTGAGGCACAGGGGGACAATCAGCCCCAGCATTTT
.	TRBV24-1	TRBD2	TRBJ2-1	CATSAGGSYNEQFF	TGTGCCACCAGTGCGGGGGGCTCCTACAATGAGCAGTTCTTC
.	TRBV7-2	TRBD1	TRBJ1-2	CASSLDERQGTRFGYTF	TGTGCCAGCAGCTTGGATGAAAGACAGGGGACCCGCTTTGGCTACACCTTC
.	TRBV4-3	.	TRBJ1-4	CASSQAGTQGREKLFF	TGCGCCAGCAGCCAAGCAGGGACTCAAGGAAGGGAAAAACTGTTTTTT
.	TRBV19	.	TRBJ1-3	CASSRQALGNTIYF	TGTGCCAGTAGCCGACAGGCTCTTGGAAACACCATATATTTT
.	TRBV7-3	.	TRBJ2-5	CASSFGGAQETQYF	TGTGCCAGCAGCTTCGGCGGGGCCCAAGAGACCCAGTACTTC
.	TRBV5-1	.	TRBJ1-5	CASRPGGTSNQPQHF	TGCGCCAGCAGGCCTGGAGGGACTAGCAATCAGCCCCAGCATTTT
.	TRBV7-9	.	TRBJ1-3	CASREGGEGNTIYF	TGTGCCAGCAGGGAAGGTGGAGAGGGAAACACCATATATTTT
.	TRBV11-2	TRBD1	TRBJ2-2	CASSSYQGAGGELFF	TGTGCCAGCAGCTCGTACCAGGGGGCCGGCGGGGAGCTGTTTTTT
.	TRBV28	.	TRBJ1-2	CASRGPYGYTF	TGTGCCAGCCGGGGTCCGTATGGCTACACCTTC
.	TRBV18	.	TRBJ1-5	CASSPFPRVVGGNQPQHF	TGTGCCAGCTCACCTTTCCCTCGGGTGGTTGGTGGCAATCAGCCCCAGCATTTT
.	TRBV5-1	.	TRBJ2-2	CASSLDAVANTGELFF	TGCGCCAGCAGCTTGGATGCGGTGGCGAACACCGGGGAGCTGTTTTTT